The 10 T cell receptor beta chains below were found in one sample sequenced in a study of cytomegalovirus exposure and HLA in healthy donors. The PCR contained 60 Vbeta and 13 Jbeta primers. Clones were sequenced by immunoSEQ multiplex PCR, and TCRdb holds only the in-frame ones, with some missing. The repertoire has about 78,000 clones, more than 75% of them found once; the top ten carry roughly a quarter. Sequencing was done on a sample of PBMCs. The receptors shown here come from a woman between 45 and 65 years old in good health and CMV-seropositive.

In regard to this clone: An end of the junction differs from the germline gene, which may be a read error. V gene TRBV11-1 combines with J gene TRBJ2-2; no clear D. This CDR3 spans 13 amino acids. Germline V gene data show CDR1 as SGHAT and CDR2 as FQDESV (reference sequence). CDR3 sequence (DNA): TGTGCCAGCAGCTTAGGACTCACCGCGGAGCTGTTTTTT. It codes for CASSLGLTAELFF.

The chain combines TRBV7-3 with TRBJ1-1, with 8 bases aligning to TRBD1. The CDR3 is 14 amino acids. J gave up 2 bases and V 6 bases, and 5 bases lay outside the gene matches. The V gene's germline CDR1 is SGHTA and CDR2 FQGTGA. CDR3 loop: CASSAGGLNTEAFF. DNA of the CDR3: TGTGCCAGCAGTGCAGGGGGCTTAAACACTGAAGCTTTCTTT.

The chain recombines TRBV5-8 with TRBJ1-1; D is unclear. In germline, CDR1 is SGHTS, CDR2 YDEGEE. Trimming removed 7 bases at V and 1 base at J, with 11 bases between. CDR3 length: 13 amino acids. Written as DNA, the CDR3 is TGTGCCAGCTGTCGGGTACGGAACACTGAAGCTTTCTTT. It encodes CASCRVRNTEAFF.

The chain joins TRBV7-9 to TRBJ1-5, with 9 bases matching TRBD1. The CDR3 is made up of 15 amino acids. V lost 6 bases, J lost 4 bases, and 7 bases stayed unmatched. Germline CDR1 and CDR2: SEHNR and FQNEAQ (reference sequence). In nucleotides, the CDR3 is TGTGCCAGCAGTCAAACAGGGGGCCGTAATCAGCCCCAGCATTTT. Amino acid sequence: CASSQTGGRNQPQHF.

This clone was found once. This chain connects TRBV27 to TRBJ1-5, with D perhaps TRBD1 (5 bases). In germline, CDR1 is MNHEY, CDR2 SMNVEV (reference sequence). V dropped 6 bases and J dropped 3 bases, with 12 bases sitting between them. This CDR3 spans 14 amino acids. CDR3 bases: TGTGCCAGCAGCCCTTCAGGGTACAATCAGCCCCAGCATTTT. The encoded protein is CASSPSGYNQPQHF.

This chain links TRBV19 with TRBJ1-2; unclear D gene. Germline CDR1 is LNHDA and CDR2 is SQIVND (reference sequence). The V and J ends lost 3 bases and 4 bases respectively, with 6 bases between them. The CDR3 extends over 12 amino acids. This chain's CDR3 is CASSISVYGYTF. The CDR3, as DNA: TGTGCCAGTAGTATTTCCGTCTATGGCTACACCTTC.

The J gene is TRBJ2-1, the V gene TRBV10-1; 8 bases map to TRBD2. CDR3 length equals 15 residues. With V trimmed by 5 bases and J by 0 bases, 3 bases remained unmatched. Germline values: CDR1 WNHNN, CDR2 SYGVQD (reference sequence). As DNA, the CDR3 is TGCGCCAGCAGTCGCCTAGCGGGCTCCTACAATGAGCAGTTCTTC. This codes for CASSRLAGSYNEQFF.

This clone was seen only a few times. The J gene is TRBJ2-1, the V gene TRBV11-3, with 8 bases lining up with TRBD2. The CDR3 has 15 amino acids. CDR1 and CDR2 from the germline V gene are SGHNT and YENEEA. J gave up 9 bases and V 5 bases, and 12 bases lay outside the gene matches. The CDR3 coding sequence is TGTGCCAGCAGCCCGGGGACTAGAGTGCTCGGTGAGCAGTTCTTC. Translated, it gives CASSPGTRVLGEQFF.

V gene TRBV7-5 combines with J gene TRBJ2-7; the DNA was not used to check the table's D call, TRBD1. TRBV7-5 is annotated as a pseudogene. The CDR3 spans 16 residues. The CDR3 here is CARSFDRDTKAHEQYV. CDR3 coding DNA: TGTGCCAGAAGCTTTGACAGGGACACCAAAGCCCACGAGCAGTACGTC.

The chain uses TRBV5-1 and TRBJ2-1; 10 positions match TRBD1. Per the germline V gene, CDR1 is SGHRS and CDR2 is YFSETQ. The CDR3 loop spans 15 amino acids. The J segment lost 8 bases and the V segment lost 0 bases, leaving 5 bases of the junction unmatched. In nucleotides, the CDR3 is TGCGCCAGCAGCTTGGTGGGACAGGGGTCCGATGAGCAGTTCTTC. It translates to CASSLVGQGSDEQFF. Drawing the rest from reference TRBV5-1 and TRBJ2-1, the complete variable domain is KAGVTQTPRYLIKTRGQQVTLSCSPISGHRSVSWYQQTPGQGLQFLFEYFSETQRNKGNFPGRFSGRQFSNSRSEMNVSTLELGDSALYLCASSLVGQGSDEQFFGPGTRLTVL.